These T cell receptor beta chains were read from a single sample in a study of CD8 T cells in Susac syndrome. In TCRdb, the immunoSEQ multiplex PCR reads were re-called with MiXCR into one record per CDR3 protein. The sample lists around 140,000 distinct CDR3 sequences, approximately 95% occurring once. The sequenced sample was CD4+ T cells from PBMCs. These receptors originate from a human donor with Susac syndrome. Both conserved end residues are part of each CDR3. D genes are given only for firm matches. Some rows have no size entry. The others give once, few or many, or a class for an expanded clone.

V: TRBV7-8; size: NA; D: NA; J: TRBJ2-3; CDR3: CASSLETSTDTQYF; DNA: TGTGCCAGCAGCTTAGAGACTAGCACAGATACGCAGTATTTT
V: TRBV7-9; size: once; D: NA; J: TRBJ2-5; CDR3: CASSLGMGRETQYF; DNA: TGTGCCAGCAGCTTAGGGATGGGGCGAGAGACCCAGTACTTC
V: TRBV7-2; size: NA; D: TRBD1; J: TRBJ1-2; CDR3: CASSSQGQGAFGYTF; DNA: TGTGCCAGCAGCTCTCAAGGACAGGGGGCGTTTGGCTACACCTTC
V: TRBV27; size: NA; D: NA; J: TRBJ2-7; CDR3: CASSLSVRTTSPYEQYF; DNA: TGTGCCAGCAGTTTATCGGTCCGGACGACTTCTCCCTACGAGCAGTACTTC
V: TRBV4-2; size: NA; D: NA; J: TRBJ1-4; CDR3: CASSQDIATNEKLFF; DNA: TGTGCCAGCAGCCAAGATATCGCAACTAATGAAAAACTGTTTTTT
V: TRBV7-9; size: NA; D: TRBD1; J: TRBJ2-2; CDR3: CASSPTRTGGGELFF; DNA: TGTGCCAGCAGCCCAACGAGGACAGGGGGCGGGGAGCTGTTTTTT
V: TRBV12-3/TRBV12-4; size: NA; D: NA; J: TRBJ1-6; CDR3: CASSSQGNSPLHF; DNA: TGTGCCAGCAGTTCACAGGGTAATTCACCCCTCCACTTT
V: TRBV2; size: NA; D: NA; J: TRBJ1-2; CDR3: CASSDSRRGYTF; DNA: TGTGCCAGCAGTGACTCCAGGCGAGGCTACACCTTC
V: TRBV25-1; size: NA; D: NA; J: TRBJ2-4; CDR3: CASSEYEGQSKNIQYF; DNA: TGTGCCAGCAGTGAATATGAGGGGCAGAGCAAAAACATTCAGTACTTC
V: TRBV6-1; size: NA; D: NA; J: TRBJ2-1; CDR3: CASNTASYNEQFF; DNA: TGTGCCAGCAATACTGCCTCCTACAATGAGCAGTTCTTC
V: TRBV5-1; size: NA; D: NA; J: TRBJ2-3; CDR3: CASSLGPGRRTDTQYF; DNA: TGCGCCAGCAGCTTGGGGCCGGGACGGAGGACAGATACGCAGTATTTT
V: TRBV28; size: NA; D: NA; J: TRBJ1-1; CDR3: CASSDTWTEAFF; DNA: TGTGCCAGCAGTGATACATGGACTGAAGCTTTCTTT
V: TRBV6-5; size: NA; D: NA; J: TRBJ1-1; CDR3: CASRPGGSNTEAFF; DNA: TGTGCCAGCCGCCCGGGGGGATCGAACACTGAAGCTTTCTTT
V: TRBV5-1; size: NA; D: TRBD2; J: TRBJ2-2; CDR3: CASSFGLAGSNTGELFF; DNA: TGCGCCAGCAGCTTCGGCCTAGCGGGGTCGAACACCGGGGAGCTGTTTTTT
V: TRBV5-4; size: NA; D: NA; J: TRBJ1-6; CDR3: CASRDRTYNSPLHF; DNA: TGTGCCAGCCGAGACAGAACCTATAATTCACCCCTCCACTTT
V: TRBV28; size: NA; D: NA; J: TRBJ1-2; CDR3: CASRAEYGYTF; DNA: TGTGCCAGCAGGGCTGAGTATGGCTACACCTTC
V: TRBV3-1; size: NA; D: NA; J: TRBJ2-1; CDR3: CASSQGGLNEQFF; DNA: TGTGCCAGCAGCCAAGGGGGGTTGAATGAGCAGTTCTTC
V: TRBV7-8; size: NA; D: NA; J: TRBJ2-1; CDR3: CASSSYRDGNEQFF; DNA: TGTGCCAGCAGCTCCTACCGGGACGGCAATGAGCAGTTCTTC
V: TRBV18; size: NA; D: TRBD1; J: TRBJ2-5; CDR3: CASSPPGQVQETQYF; DNA: TGTGCCAGCTCACCCCCGGGACAGGTTCAAGAGACCCAGTACTTC
V: TRBV2; size: NA; D: NA; J: TRBJ2-3; CDR3: CASSGRGRLDTQYF; DNA: TGTGCCAGCAGTGGAAGGGGTCGGCTGGATACGCAGTATTTT
V: TRBV30; size: NA; D: TRBD1; J: TRBJ2-1; CDR3: CAWRGQARNNEQFF; DNA: TGTGCCTGGAGGGGACAGGCGCGGAACAATGAGCAGTTCTTC
V: TRBV30; size: NA; D: NA; J: TRBJ1-2; CDR3: CAWSEEVLYGYTF; DNA: TGTGCCTGGAGTGAGGAAGTGCTATATGGCTACACCTTC